This entry lists 5 T cell receptor beta chains sequenced from one sample in a study of T cells in Graves' hyperthyroidism and ophthalmopathy. Template material for amplifying TCR beta CDR3 regions consisted of RNA transcripts. HTBI primers were employed in a first-round RT-PCR of the TCR CDR3. TCRdb called the multiplex PCR reads again in MiXCR, with one record for every CDR3 protein. The table lists 200,000 to 300,000 distinct CDR3 sequences, approximately 16% of them singletons. The specimen was blood. These receptors all come from a woman between 18 and 29 years old with Graves' ophthalmopathy.

The chain couples TRBV20-1 to TRBJ2-5; maybe TRBD1 (6 bases). CDR3 size: 14 residues. Deletions cut 6 bases from V and 4 bases from J, with 18 bases between. From germline, CDR1 is DFQATT and CDR2 SNEGSKA (reference sequence). CDR3: CSAWDTQSGETQYF. The CDR3 bases are TGCAGTGCATGGGACACCCAAAGTGGAGAGACCCAGTACTTC.

This chain joins TRBV7-6 and TRBJ1-1; 9 nucleotides line up with TRBD1. V trimming: 5 bases; J trimming: 8 bases; junction bases outside the gene matches: 12. Germline V gene data show CDR1 as SGHVS and CDR2 as FNYEAQ. The CDR3 length is 15 residues. The CDR3 DNA reads TGTGCCAGCAGCCCCACCGGGACAGGGTCGGCAGAAGCTTTCTTT. Protein: CASSPTGTGSAEAFF. The complete variable domain, with remaining parts taken from reference TRBV7-6 and TRBJ1-1, reads GAGVSQSPRYKVTKRGQDVALRCDPISGHVSLYWYRQALGQGPEFLTYFNYEAQQDKSGLPNDRFSAERPEGSISTLTIQRTEQRDSAMYRCASSPTGTGSAEAFFGQGTRLTVV.

The genes are TRBV2 and TRBJ2-3; maybe TRBD1 (6 bases). Germline-derived CDR1 and CDR2 are SNHLY and FYNNEI. V lost 8 bases and J lost 3, with 9 bases in between. CDR3 size: 12 residues. The CDR3 reads CASDRSTDTQYF. DNA of the CDR3: TGTGCCAGCGACAGGAGTACAGATACGCAGTATTTT. The full variable domain, rest sourced from reference TRBV2 and TRBJ2-3, is EPEVTQTPSHQVTQMGQEVILRCVPISNHLYFYWYRQILGQKVEFLVSFYNNEISEKSEIFDDQFSVERPDGSNFTLKIRSTKLEDSAMYFCASDRSTDTQYFGPGTRLTVL.

The sample holds many counts of this clonotype. The chain combines TRBV12-3 or TRBV12-4 with TRBJ1-2; unclear D gene. The V and J ends lost 1 base and 8 bases respectively, with 14 bases between them. The CDR3 covers 14 residues. The CDR3 DNA reads as TGTGCCAGCAGTTTAGGCGGCGGAGGATTGGGCTACACCTTC. Translating gives CASSLGGGGLGYTF.

Comments on this clonotype: It may be a read error: a sequence one base away is much more abundant. This chain uses TRBV9 with TRBJ2-3; TRBD1 matches 7 bases. Looked up from germline, CDR1 is SGDLS and CDR2 is YYNGEE. CDR3 size: 18 residues. In DNA form, the CDR3 reads TGTGCCAGCAGCGTAGTCGGGACAGATAGTAGCCGCACAGATGCGCAGTATTTT. This sequence encodes CASSVVGTDSSRTDAQYF.